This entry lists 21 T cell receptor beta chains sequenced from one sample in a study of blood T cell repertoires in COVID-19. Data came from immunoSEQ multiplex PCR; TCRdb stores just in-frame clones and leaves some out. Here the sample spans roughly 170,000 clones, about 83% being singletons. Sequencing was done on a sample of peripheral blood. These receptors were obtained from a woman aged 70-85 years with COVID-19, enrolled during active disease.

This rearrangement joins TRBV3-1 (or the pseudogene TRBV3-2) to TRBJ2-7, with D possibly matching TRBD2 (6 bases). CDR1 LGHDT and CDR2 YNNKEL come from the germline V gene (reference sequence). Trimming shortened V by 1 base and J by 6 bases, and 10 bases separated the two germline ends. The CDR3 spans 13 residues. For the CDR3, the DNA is TGTGCCAGCAGCCAAGCGGGAGCCCCCGAGCAGTACTTC. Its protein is CASSQAGAPEQYF.

CDR3 sequence: CASSTGGATGELFF. CDR3 nucleotides: TGTGCCAGTAGTACTGGAGGGGCCACCGGGGAGCTGTTTTTT. The V and J genes are TRBV19 and TRBJ2-2; perhaps TRBD2 as D (6 bases). The CDR3 runs to 14 residues. Germline CDR1 LNHDA, CDR2 SQIVND (reference sequence). V lost 4 bases, J lost 4 bases, and 10 bases lay in between.

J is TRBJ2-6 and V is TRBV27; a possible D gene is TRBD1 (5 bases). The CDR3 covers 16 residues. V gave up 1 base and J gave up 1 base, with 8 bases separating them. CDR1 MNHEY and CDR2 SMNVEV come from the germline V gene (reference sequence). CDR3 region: CASSLFGASGANVLTF. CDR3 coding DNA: TGTGCCAGCAGTTTATTTGGGGCTTCTGGGGCCAACGTCCTGACTTTC. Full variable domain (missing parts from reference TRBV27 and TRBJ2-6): EAQVTQNPRYLITVTGKKLTVTCSQNMNHEYMSWYRQDPGLGLRQIYYSMNVEVTDKGDVPEGYKVSRKEKRNFPLILESPSPNQTSLYFCASSLFGASGANVLTFGAGSRLTVL.

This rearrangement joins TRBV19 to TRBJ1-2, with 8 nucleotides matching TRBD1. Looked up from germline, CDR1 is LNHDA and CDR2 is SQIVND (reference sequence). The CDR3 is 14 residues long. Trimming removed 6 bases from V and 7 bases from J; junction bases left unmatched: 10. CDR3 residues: CASSPRAGGLGYTF. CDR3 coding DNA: TGTGCCAGTAGCCCCCGGGCAGGGGGCCTTGGCTACACCTTC.

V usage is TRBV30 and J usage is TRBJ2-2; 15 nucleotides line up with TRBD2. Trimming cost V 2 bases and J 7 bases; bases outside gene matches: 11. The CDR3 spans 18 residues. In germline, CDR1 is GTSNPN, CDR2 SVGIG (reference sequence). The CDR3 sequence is CAWSPKQGLAGGFGELFF. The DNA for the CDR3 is TGTGCCTGGAGTCCCAAGCAGGGACTAGCGGGAGGCTTCGGGGAGCTGTTTTTT.

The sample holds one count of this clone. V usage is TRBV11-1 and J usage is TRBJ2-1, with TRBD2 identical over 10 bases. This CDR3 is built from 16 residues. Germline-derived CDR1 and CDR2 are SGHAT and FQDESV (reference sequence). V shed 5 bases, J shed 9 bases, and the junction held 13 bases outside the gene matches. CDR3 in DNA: TGTGCCAGCAGCCCGGCCGGCCTAGCGGGAGTGAGTGAGCAGTTCTTC. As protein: CASSPAGLAGVSEQFF.

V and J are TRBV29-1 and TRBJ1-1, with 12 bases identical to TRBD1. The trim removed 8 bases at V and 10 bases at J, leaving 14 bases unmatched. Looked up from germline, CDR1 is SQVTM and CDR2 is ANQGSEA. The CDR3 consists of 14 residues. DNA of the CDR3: TGCAGCCTCAGCGGGGGACAGGGGGCCGGAGGAGCTTTCTTT. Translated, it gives CSLSGGQGAGGAFF.

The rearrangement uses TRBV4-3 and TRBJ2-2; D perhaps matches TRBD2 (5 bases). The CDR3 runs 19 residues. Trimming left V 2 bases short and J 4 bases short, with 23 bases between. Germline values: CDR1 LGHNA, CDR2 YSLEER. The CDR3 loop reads CASSQIFPNAGRATGELFF. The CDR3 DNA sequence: TGCGCCAGCAGCCAAATCTTTCCGAATGCGGGTAGGGCCACCGGGGAGCTGTTTTTT.

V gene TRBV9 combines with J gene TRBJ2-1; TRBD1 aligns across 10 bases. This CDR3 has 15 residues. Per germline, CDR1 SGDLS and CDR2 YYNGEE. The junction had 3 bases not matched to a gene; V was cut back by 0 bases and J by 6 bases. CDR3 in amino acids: CASSVGDRGGNEQFF. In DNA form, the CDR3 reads TGTGCCAGCAGCGTAGGGGACAGGGGCGGCAATGAGCAGTTCTTC.

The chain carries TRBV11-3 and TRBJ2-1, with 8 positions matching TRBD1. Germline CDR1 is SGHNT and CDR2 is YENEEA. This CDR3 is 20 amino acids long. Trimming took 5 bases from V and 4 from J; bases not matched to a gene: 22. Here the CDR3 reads CASSKRTGKSTVFGYNEQFF. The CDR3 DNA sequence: TGTGCCAGCAGCAAGAGGACAGGGAAAAGTACAGTTTTCGGATACAATGAGCAGTTCTTC.

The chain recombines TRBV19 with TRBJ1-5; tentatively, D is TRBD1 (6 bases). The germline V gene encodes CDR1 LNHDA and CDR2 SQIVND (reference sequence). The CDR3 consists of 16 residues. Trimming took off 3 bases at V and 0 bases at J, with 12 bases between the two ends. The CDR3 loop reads CASSIAARGSNQPQHF. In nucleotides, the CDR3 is TGTGCCAGTAGTATCGCCGCCAGGGGTAGCAATCAGCCCCAGCATTTT.

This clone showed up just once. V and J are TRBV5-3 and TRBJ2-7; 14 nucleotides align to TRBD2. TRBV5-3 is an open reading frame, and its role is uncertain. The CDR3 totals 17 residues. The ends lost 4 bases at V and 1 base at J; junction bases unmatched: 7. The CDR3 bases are TGTGCCAGAAGCCGGACTAGCGGGAGGAACCCTTCCTACGAGCAGTACTTC. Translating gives CARSRTSGRNPSYEQYF.

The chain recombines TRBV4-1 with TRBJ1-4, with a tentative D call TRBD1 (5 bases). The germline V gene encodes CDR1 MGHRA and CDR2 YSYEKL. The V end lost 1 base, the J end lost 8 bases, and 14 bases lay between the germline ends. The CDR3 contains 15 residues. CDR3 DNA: TGCGCCAGCAGCCAAGTGGCGGGGAGACAGGAAAAACTGTTTTTT. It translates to CASSQVAGRQEKLFF.

This CDR3 is CASSVGDRGTYGYTF. CDR3 coding DNA: TGTGCCAGCAGCGTAGGGGACAGGGGAACCTATGGCTACACCTTC. The J gene is TRBJ1-2, the V gene TRBV9; 10 bases line up with TRBD1. J was trimmed by 4 bases and V by 0 bases; bases with no gene match: 3. Germline V gene data show CDR1 as SGDLS and CDR2 as YYNGEE. This CDR3 has 15 amino acids.

CDR3 nucleotides: TGTGCCAGCAGCTTGGTTGGGGGGCGGTCTAGCGGGAACAATGAGCAGTTCTTC. Encoded protein: CASSLVGGRSSGNNEQFF. The genes are TRBV5-4 and TRBJ2-1; 9 nucleotides align to TRBD2. Per the germline V gene, CDR1 is SGHNT and CDR2 is YYREEE (reference sequence). V lost 0 bases, J lost 5 bases, and 12 bases stayed unmatched. The CDR3 has 18 residues.

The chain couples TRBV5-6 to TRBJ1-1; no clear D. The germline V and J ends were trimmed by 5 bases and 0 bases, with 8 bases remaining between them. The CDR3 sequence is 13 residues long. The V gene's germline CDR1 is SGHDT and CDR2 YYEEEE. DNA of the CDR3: TGTGCCAGCAGTTCTAATATGAACACTGAAGCTTTCTTT. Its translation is CASSSNMNTEAFF.

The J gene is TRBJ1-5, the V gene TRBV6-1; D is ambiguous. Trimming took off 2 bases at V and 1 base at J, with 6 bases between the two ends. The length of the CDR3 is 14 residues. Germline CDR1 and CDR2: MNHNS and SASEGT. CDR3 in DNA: TGTGCCAGCAGTGAATTCAGGAGCAATCAGCCCCAGCATTTT. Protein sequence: CASSEFRSNQPQHF.

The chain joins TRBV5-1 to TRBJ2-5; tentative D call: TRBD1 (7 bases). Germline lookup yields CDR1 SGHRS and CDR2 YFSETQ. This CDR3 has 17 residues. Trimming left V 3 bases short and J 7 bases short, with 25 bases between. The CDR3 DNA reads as TGCGCCAGCAGCTCCGGGACAGAGGGGGCCCGGGGGTGGACCCAGTACTTC. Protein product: CASSSGTEGARGWTQYF.

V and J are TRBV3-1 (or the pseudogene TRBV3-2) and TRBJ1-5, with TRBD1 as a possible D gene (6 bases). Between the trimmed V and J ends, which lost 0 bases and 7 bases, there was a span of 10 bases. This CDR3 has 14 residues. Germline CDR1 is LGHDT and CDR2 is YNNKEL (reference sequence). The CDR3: CASSQDGGYQPQHF. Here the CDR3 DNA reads TGTGCCAGCAGCCAAGATGGGGGCTACCAGCCCCAGCATTTT.

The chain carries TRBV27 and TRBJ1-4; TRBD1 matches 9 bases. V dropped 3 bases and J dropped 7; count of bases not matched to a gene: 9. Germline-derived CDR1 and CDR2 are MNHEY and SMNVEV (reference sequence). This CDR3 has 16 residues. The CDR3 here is CASSLVTGGAGEKLFF. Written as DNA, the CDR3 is TGTGCCAGCAGTTTGGTAACAGGGGGCGCAGGTGAAAAACTGTTTTTT.

In DNA, the CDR3 is TGTGCCAGTAGTATTAAGCGGGAGGGCCGGCATACGCAGTATTTT. Translation gives CASSIKREGRHTQYF. The chain joins TRBV19 to TRBJ2-3; 10 nucleotides align to TRBD2. The CDR3 consists of 15 residues. Germline CDR1 is LNHDA and CDR2 is SQIVND (reference sequence). Losses at the gene ends were 3 bases for V and 7 bases for J; bases not matched to a gene: 7. The entire variable domain, with the rest obtained from reference TRBV19 and TRBJ2-3, is as follows: DGGITQSPKYLFRKEGQNVTLSCEQNLNHDAMYWYRQDPGQGLRLIYYSQIVNDFQKGDIAEGYSVSREKKESFPLTVTSAQKNPTAFYLCASSIKREGRHTQYFGPGTRLTVL.